This is a list of T cell receptor beta chains from one sample in a study of blood T cell repertoires in COVID-19. Profiled with immunoSEQ multiplex PCR; TCRdb holds only in-frame clones, not every one. This table holds about 270,000 clones, 65% to 90% found once. Sequencing was done on a sample of peripheral blood. The receptors here all came from a woman between 70 and 85 years old with COVID-19, enrolled during active disease. CDR3s include the opening cysteine and the closing phenylalanine or tryptophan. The order of the fields is clone size, V gene, J gene, D gene, CDR3 length, CDR3 DNA, CDR3 protein. A D gene is named only where the DNA matches it firmly. Size tells how often a clone was seen (once, few, many) or the class of an expanded clone, and some rows leave it out.

clone size: NA
V gene: TRBV5-1
J gene: TRBJ2-7
D gene: NA
CDR3 length: 13
CDR3 DNA: TGCGCCAGCAGCCCCCTTACTACCTACGAGCAGTACTTC
CDR3 protein: CASSPLTTYEQYF

clone size: few
V gene: TRBV5-6
J gene: TRBJ1-1
D gene: NA
CDR3 length: 15
CDR3 DNA: TGTGCCAGCAGCTTGGTTGGGACACCGAACACTGAAGCTTTCTTT
CDR3 protein: CASSLVGTPNTEAFF

clone size: NA
V gene: TRBV10-2
J gene: TRBJ2-2
D gene: TRBD1
CDR3 length: 14
CDR3 DNA: TGCGCCAGCAGGACGGACAGGGGCACCGGGGAGCTGTTTTTT
CDR3 protein: CASRTDRGTGELFF

clone size: NA
V gene: TRBV18
J gene: TRBJ1-2
D gene: NA
CDR3 length: 14
CDR3 DNA: TGTGCCAGCTCACCAACGCAACAGAACTATGGCTACACCTTC
CDR3 protein: CASSPTQQNYGYTF

clone size: NA
V gene: TRBV19
J gene: TRBJ1-4
D gene: TRBD1
CDR3 length: 17
CDR3 DNA: TGTGCCAGTAGTATCGGTGCGACGGGACAGGGGATCGAAAAACTGTTTTTT
CDR3 protein: CASSIGATGQGIEKLFF

clone size: NA
V gene: TRBV6-5
J gene: TRBJ1-3
D gene: TRBD1
CDR3 length: 15
CDR3 DNA: TGTGCCAGCAGGCTAACCGACAGGGTGAGAAACACCATATATTTT
CDR3 protein: CASRLTDRVRNTIYF

clone size: NA
V gene: TRBV10-3
J gene: TRBJ1-3
D gene: NA
CDR3 length: 15
CDR3 DNA: TGTGCCATCAGTGAATCTCCGGACAGTGGAAACACCATATATTTT
CDR3 protein: CAISESPDSGNTIYF

clone size: once
V gene: TRBV12-3/TRBV12-4
J gene: TRBJ1-1
D gene: NA
CDR3 length: 12
CDR3 DNA: TGTGCCAGCAGTTATTTCCCAGCTGAAGCTTTCTTT
CDR3 protein: CASSYFPAEAFF

clone size: NA
V gene: TRBV23-1
J gene: TRBJ1-6
D gene: TRBD1
CDR3 length: 16
CDR3 DNA: TGCGCCAGCAGTCAAGGGACAGGGCCTTATAATTCACCCCTCCACTTT
CDR3 protein: CASSQGTGPYNSPLHF

clone size: NA
V gene: TRBV15
J gene: TRBJ2-7
D gene: TRBD1
CDR3 length: 14
CDR3 DNA: TGTGCCACCAGATTCGGACAGGTATCCTACGAGCAGTACTTC
CDR3 protein: CATRFGQVSYEQYF

clone size: NA
V gene: TRBV7-9
J gene: TRBJ1-6
D gene: TRBD1
CDR3 length: 13
CDR3 DNA: TGTGCCAGCGCTCGGGACAGGAATTCACCCCTCCACTTT
CDR3 protein: CASARDRNSPLHF

clone size: NA
V gene: TRBV11-2
J gene: TRBJ2-7
D gene: TRBD2
CDR3 length: 15
CDR3 DNA: TGTGCCAGCAGCTTAGAGGGAGGGAAGCAATACGAGCAGTACTTC
CDR3 protein: CASSLEGGKQYEQYF

clone size: NA
V gene: TRBV11-2
J gene: TRBJ2-1
D gene: NA
CDR3 length: 17
CDR3 DNA: TGTGCCAGCAGCTTAGATTCGGCAGGGCCATCCTACAATGAGCAGTTCTTC
CDR3 protein: CASSLDSAGPSYNEQFF

clone size: NA
V gene: TRBV7-2
J gene: TRBJ1-3
D gene: NA
CDR3 length: 16
CDR3 DNA: TGTGCCAGCAGCTTAGCAGCGGGATACTCTGGAAACACCATATATTTT
CDR3 protein: CASSLAAGYSGNTIYF

clone size: once
V gene: TRBV5-4
J gene: TRBJ2-7
D gene: TRBD2
CDR3 length: 15
CDR3 DNA: TGTGCCAGCAGCCTCTTTTCGGGGGGGCCTCACGAGCAGTACTTC
CDR3 protein: CASSLFSGGPHEQYF

clone size: many
V gene: TRBV5-1
J gene: TRBJ1-6
D gene: TRBD1
CDR3 length: 14
CDR3 DNA: TGCGCCAGCACAGGGGGCTCCTATAATTCACCCCTCCACTTT
CDR3 protein: CASTGGSYNSPLHF

clone size: NA
V gene: TRBV9
J gene: TRBJ2-7
D gene: TRBD1
CDR3 length: 15
CDR3 DNA: TGTGCCAGCAGCGTAGGGGCAGGGGGCCCGTACGAGCAGTACTTC
CDR3 protein: CASSVGAGGPYEQYF